These 22 T cell receptor beta chains came from one sample sequenced in a study of T cell responses to AZD1222 COVID-19 vaccine. Clones were read by immunoSEQ multiplex PCR, and TCRdb kept only the in-frame ones, dropping some. The data show roughly 13,000 clones, under 85% seen once. The sample in question was peripheral blood, obtained 28 days after the second AZD1222 dose. The origin of the receptors is an adult who received the AZD1222 COVID-19 vaccine.

The chain combines TRBV7-2 with TRBJ2-2; possible D gene TRBD1, 6 bases. The V and J ends lost 5 bases and 6 bases respectively, with 10 bases between them. Germline values: CDR1 SGHTA, CDR2 FQGNSA. This CDR3 is built from 13 residues. The chain's CDR3 is CASSRTVAGELFF. The CDR3 DNA reads TGTGCCAGCAGCAGGACAGTGGCCGGGGAGCTGTTTTTT.

The rearrangement joins TRBV6-1 to TRBJ1-4, with 8 bases identical to TRBD1. Germline V gives CDR1 MNHNS, CDR2 SASEGT. The CDR3 is 16 residues long. Trimming took 2 bases from V and 8 from J; bases not matched to a gene: 10. The CDR3 region is CASSEKTGTGLEKLFF. DNA for the CDR3: TGTGCCAGCAGTGAAAAGACCGGGACAGGATTAGAAAAACTGTTTTTT.

This clone was recorded a few times. V gene TRBV10-3 combines with J gene TRBJ1-1; the match to TRBD1 covers 7 bases. This CDR3 has 14 residues. V shed 4 bases and J 0 bases; nucleotides not matched to a gene: 2. Looked up from germline, CDR1 is ENHRY and CDR2 is SYGVKD. The DNA for the CDR3 is TGTGCCATCAGTGTTGGACAGGTGAACACTGAAGCTTTCTTT. Translating it yields CAISVGQVNTEAFF.

This rearrangement joins TRBV19 to TRBJ2-1; a weak D match, TRBD2 (6 bases). V was cut by 1 base and J by 3 bases, with 7 bases left in between. Germline-derived CDR1 and CDR2 are LNHDA and SQIVND (reference sequence). The CDR3 is 14 amino acids. The CDR3: CASSIGGDYNEQFF. The CDR3 DNA follows: TGTGCCAGTAGTATAGGCGGGGACTACAATGAGCAGTTCTTC.

The gene calls are TRBV11-2 and TRBJ2-5; the D gene is possibly TRBD1 (6 bases). Germline CDR1 is SGHAT and CDR2 is FQNNGV. The V gene lost 4 bases and the J gene lost 5 bases, with 17 bases spanning the gap. This CDR3 region has 15 residues. CDR3 sequence: CASSSQQGSVETQYF. CDR3 nucleotides: TGTGCCAGCAGCTCCCAACAGGGCAGTGTGGAGACCCAGTACTTC.

In DNA, the CDR3 is TGTGCCAGCAGCGTTGCGGCCTACGAGCAGTACTTC. Translation gives CASSVAAYEQYF. V and J are TRBV7-9 and TRBJ2-7; D is unresolved. The CDR3 covers 12 residues. V shed 5 bases and J shed 2 bases, with 7 bases lying between them. Germline V gene lookup returns CDR1 SEHNR and CDR2 FQNEAQ (reference sequence).

The chain combines TRBV7-2 with TRBJ1-2; the D is unclear. V dropped 1 base and J dropped 6 bases, with 12 bases sitting between them. CDR3 length: 14 residues. Germline CDR1 and CDR2: SGHTA and FQGNSA. The CDR3 spells CASSLVRDFNGYTF. In DNA form, the CDR3 reads TGTGCCAGCAGCTTAGTGAGGGATTTCAATGGCTACACCTTC.

This clone was counted only a few times. The rearrangement links TRBV7-9 to TRBJ2-7; D is ambiguous. The CDR3 loop spans 12 amino acids. CDR1 and CDR2 (germline): SEHNR, FQNEAQ (reference sequence). V was cut by 5 bases and J by 4 bases, with 9 bases left in between. CDR3 region: CASSPLMYEQYF. Here the CDR3 DNA reads TGTGCCAGCAGCCCCCTCATGTACGAGCAGTACTTC.

This chain joins TRBV18 and TRBJ2-6, with D unresolved. From germline, CDR1 is KGHSH and CDR2 LQKENI. This CDR3 spans 14 amino acids. Between the trimmed V and J ends, which lost 5 bases and 0 bases, there was a span of 5 bases. CDR3 region: CASSEDSGANVLTF. CDR3 nucleotides: TGTGCCAGCTCAGAGGACTCTGGGGCCAACGTCCTGACTTTC.

The gene calls are TRBV20-1 and TRBJ2-7, with 8 bases aligning to TRBD1. V shed 3 bases, J shed 3 bases, and the junction held 13 bases outside the gene matches. The CDR3 is made up of 16 amino acids. Germline V lookup: CDR1 DFQATT, CDR2 SNEGSKA (reference sequence). The CDR3 DNA is TGCAGTGCTAGTGCCCTCCGGCAGGGGGCCCTCTACGAGCAGTACTTC. Amino acids: CSASALRQGALYEQYF.

CDR3 in DNA: TGTGCCAGCAGTTTAAGGACAGGGGGCTCGATAATCACTGAAGCTTTCTTT. It yields the protein CASSLRTGGSIITEAFF. V usage is TRBV28 and J usage is TRBJ1-1; 11 bases are a match to TRBD1. CDR1 MDHEN and CDR2 SYDVKM come from the germline V gene. The CDR3 length is 17 residues. The trim removed 2 bases at V and 4 bases at J, leaving 9 bases unmatched.

There are a few counts of this clone. The J gene is TRBJ2-1, the V gene TRBV29-1; 7 bases map to TRBD1. Trimming removed 5 bases from V and 4 bases from J; junction bases left unmatched: 8. The germline V gene has CDR1 SQVTM and CDR2 ANQGSEA. CDR3 length equals 14 residues. CDR3 region: CSVPMDRRYNEQFF. The CDR3 bases are TGCAGCGTTCCGATGGACAGGCGGTACAATGAGCAGTTCTTC.

V is TRBV5-1 and J is TRBJ2-2; D gene ambiguous. V was shortened by 1 base and J by 7 bases, with 8 bases between the two germline ends. Germline-derived CDR1 and CDR2 are SGHRS and YFSETQ. The CDR3 totals 13 residues. CDR3 region: CASSLIEDGELFF. The DNA of the CDR3 is TGCGCCAGCAGCTTGATCGAGGACGGGGAGCTGTTTTTT.

This clone appeared a few times. The V gene is TRBV27, the J gene TRBJ1-3; D gene unclear. This CDR3 has 16 residues. Germline V gene sequence: CDR1 MNHEY, CDR2 SMNVEV (reference sequence). The V gene lost 4 bases and the J gene lost 0 bases, with 13 bases spanning the gap. CDR3 sequence (DNA): TGTGCCAGCAGTTCTATAGGACGGGGCTCTGGAAACACCATATATTTT. As protein: CASSSIGRGSGNTIYF.

The V gene is TRBV6-4, the J gene TRBJ2-2; 8 bases are shared with TRBD1. The length of the CDR3 is 15 residues. V gave up 6 bases and J gave up 1 base; unmatched junction bases: 4. Germline V gene sequence: CDR1 MRHNA, CDR2 SNTAGT. The CDR3 DNA reads as TGTGCCAGCAGCCCCGGGACAGGGAACACCGGGGAGCTGTTTTTT. Its translation: CASSPGTGNTGELFF.

The chain carries TRBV28 and TRBJ2-7, with TRBD1 identical over 7 bases. This CDR3 comprises 17 residues. With 4 bases clipped from V and 1 base from J, the junction kept 13 bases outside the gene matches. Looked up from germline, CDR1 is MDHEN and CDR2 is SYDVKM. CDR3 residues: CASSSPSGTDTSYEQYF. DNA of the CDR3: TGTGCCAGCAGTTCACCCTCGGGGACAGATACTTCCTACGAGCAGTACTTC. The full variable domain, its missing parts supplied by reference TRBV28 and TRBJ2-7, is DVKVTQSSRYLVKRTGEKVFLECVQDMDHENMFWYRQDPGLGLRLIYFSYDVKMKEKGDIPEGYSVSREKKERFSLILESASTNQTSMYLCASSSPSGTDTSYEQYFGPGTRLTVT.

The V and J genes are TRBV9 and TRBJ1-1, with 9 bases that match TRBD1. CDR1 is SGDLS and CDR2 is YYNGEE in the germline V gene. Trimming took 0 bases from V and 6 from J; bases not matched to a gene: 6. The CDR3 is made up of 15 amino acids. In DNA, the CDR3 is TGTGCCAGCAGCGTAGAAGGGGACAGGGTATCTGAAGCTTTCTTT. This gives the protein CASSVEGDRVSEAFF.

The genes are TRBV9 and TRBJ2-3; D possibly corresponds to TRBD2 (6 bases). The CDR3 totals 15 residues. Germline V gene data show CDR1 as SGDLS and CDR2 as YYNGEE. V was cut by 3 bases and J by 1 base, with 12 bases left in between. CDR3 sequence: CASSGGSGGTDTQYF. CDR3 in DNA: TGTGCCAGCAGCGGTGGTTCGGGGGGCACAGATACGCAGTATTTT.

J is TRBJ1-5 and V is TRBV5-1; D gene ambiguous. V was cut by 0 bases and J by 5 bases, with 6 bases left in between. The CDR3 has 13 residues. Germline V gene lookup returns CDR1 SGHRS and CDR2 YFSETQ. The CDR3: CASSLGGDQPQHF. The CDR3 DNA sequence: TGCGCCAGCAGCTTGGGCGGGGATCAGCCCCAGCATTTT.

The chain uses TRBV14 and TRBJ1-1, with D possibly TRBD1 on 5 matching bases. The CDR3 contains 13 residues. Per the germline V gene, CDR1 is SGHDN and CDR2 is FVKESK. With 6 bases removed from V and 0 bases from J, the gap between germline ends came to 8 bases. The CDR3 sequence: CASSRGLNTEAFF. CDR3 DNA sequence: TGTGCCAGCAGTCGGGGCCTGAACACTGAAGCTTTCTTT.

This chain's CDR3 is CASSTLAGQDYTGELFF. The CDR3 bases are TGCGCCAGCAGCACCCTCGCGGGACAGGATTACACCGGGGAGCTGTTTTTT. This sequence joins TRBV5-1 and TRBJ2-2; 8 nucleotides line up with TRBD1. With V trimmed by 4 bases and J by 3 bases, 11 bases remained unmatched. The CDR3 runs to 17 residues. Germline CDR1 reads SGHRS; CDR2 reads YFSETQ.

The V call is TRBV9, the J call TRBJ1-1; no clear D gene. V lost 4 bases, J lost 5 bases, and 18 bases lay in between. The CDR3 covers 15 residues. Per the germline V gene, CDR1 is SGDLS and CDR2 is YYNGEE. The CDR3: CASSPLRRVKTEAFF. In DNA, the CDR3 is TGTGCCAGCAGCCCCCTCCGGAGGGTCAAGACTGAAGCTTTCTTT.